This T cell receptor beta chain was identified in a study of blood T cell repertoires in COVID-19. Study background: COVID-19 samples, acute and convalescent, were from the United States, Italy and Spain. From T cells, B-cell-depleted T cells, or PBMCs came the material, which was cDNA or gDNA.

Per the germline V gene, CDR1 is SGHNT and CDR2 is YYREEE (reference sequence). The CDR3 totals 16 residues. The V gene lost 3 bases and the J gene lost 0 bases, with 14 bases spanning the gap. Assay used: immunoSEQ multiplex PCR; TCRdb lists only in-frame clones, some missing. Of some 250,000 clones in the sample, about 80% are singletons; the top ten hold 3.3%. Sequenced: peripheral blood. The V call is TRBV5-4, the J call TRBJ2-3, with D possibly being TRBD2 (6 bases). This TCR derives from an elderly woman with acute or convalescent COVID-19. The CDR3, as DNA: TGTGCCAGCAGCTGGAAGTCGAGCGGGAGCACAGATACGCAGTATTTT. Translating gives CASSWKSSGSTDTQYF.